A selection of T cell receptor beta chains follows, all from one sample in a study of T cell responses to AZD1222 COVID-19 vaccine. TCRdb keeps only in-frame clones here, not all; method: immunoSEQ multiplex PCR. Among 100,000 to 150,000 clones listed, about 94% were seen once. This specimen consisted of peripheral blood, obtained on day 0 of AZD1222 vaccination. The source is an adult in good health. The CDR3 runs from the conserved cysteine through the conserved F or W. D genes are given only for firm matches. Rows give clone size only sometimes, using once, few, many, or a class for an expanded clone.

v_call: TRBV11-3
j_call: TRBJ2-1
d_call: TRBD2
clone_size: -
cdr3_aa: CASSSVAGGSYNEQFF
cdr3_nt: TGTGCCAGCAGCTCGGTAGCGGGAGGGTCATACAATGAGCAGTTCTTC

v_call: TRBV6-5
j_call: TRBJ2-3
d_call: -
clone_size: -
cdr3_aa: CASTRLVSLTDTQYF
cdr3_nt: TGTGCCAGCACTAGACTGGTGTCTTTAACAGATACGCAGTATTTT

v_call: TRBV19
j_call: TRBJ1-5
d_call: -
clone_size: -
cdr3_aa: CASRVGGQPQHF
cdr3_nt: TGTGCCAGTAGGGTGGGGGGTCAGCCCCAGCATTTT

v_call: TRBV24-1
j_call: TRBJ1-5
d_call: TRBD1
clone_size: -
cdr3_aa: CATSDTGERRNQPQHF
cdr3_nt: TGTGCCACCAGTGATACAGGGGAGAGGCGCAATCAGCCCCAGCATTTT

v_call: TRBV7-9
j_call: TRBJ1-2
d_call: -
clone_size: few
cdr3_aa: CASTPMQGNYGYTF
cdr3_nt: TGTGCCAGCACCCCGATGCAGGGAAACTATGGCTACACCTTC

v_call: TRBV19
j_call: TRBJ2-3
d_call: TRBD1
clone_size: -
cdr3_aa: CASRGQGATDTQYF
cdr3_nt: TGTGCCAGTAGGGGACAGGGGGCTACCGATACGCAGTATTTT

v_call: TRBV21-1
j_call: TRBJ1-4
d_call: -
clone_size: -
cdr3_aa: CASSKSIWAGRNEKLFF
cdr3_nt: TGTGCCAGCAGCAAATCAATCTGGGCAGGGCGTAATGAAAAACTGTTTTTT

v_call: TRBV3-1/TRBV3-2
j_call: TRBJ1-2
d_call: TRBD1
clone_size: -
cdr3_aa: CASSQAETGGDGYTF
cdr3_nt: TGTGCCAGCAGCCAAGCCGAAACAGGGGGGGATGGCTACACCTTC

v_call: TRBV28
j_call: TRBJ1-2
d_call: -
clone_size: -
cdr3_aa: CASSTRGPYGYTF
cdr3_nt: TGTGCCAGCAGTACCCGGGGACCCTATGGCTACACCTTC

v_call: TRBV28
j_call: TRBJ2-7
d_call: TRBD1
clone_size: -
cdr3_aa: CASTSGQGSYEQYF
cdr3_nt: TGTGCCAGCACAAGCGGACAGGGTAGCTACGAGCAGTACTTC

v_call: TRBV6-1
j_call: TRBJ1-3
d_call: -
clone_size: -
cdr3_aa: CASSEARKGPESGNTIYF
cdr3_nt: TGTGCCAGCAGTGAAGCCCGGAAAGGGCCGGAGTCTGGAAACACCATATATTTT

v_call: TRBV6-5
j_call: TRBJ1-1
d_call: -
clone_size: -
cdr3_aa: CASSYSNRMNTEAFF
cdr3_nt: TGTGCCAGCAGTTACTCGAACAGAATGAACACTGAAGCTTTCTTT

v_call: TRBV15
j_call: TRBJ2-7
d_call: TRBD2
clone_size: -
cdr3_aa: CATSRGNSGRVQEQYF
cdr3_nt: TGTGCCACCAGCAGAGGAAATAGCGGGAGGGTCCAGGAGCAGTACTTC

v_call: TRBV28
j_call: TRBJ1-2
d_call: -
clone_size: -
cdr3_aa: CASSLAPRDYGYTF
cdr3_nt: TGTGCCAGCAGTTTAGCCCCTAGGGACTATGGCTACACCTTC

v_call: TRBV18
j_call: TRBJ1-6
d_call: -
clone_size: -
cdr3_aa: CASSQGTASSPLHF
cdr3_nt: TGTGCCAGCTCACAAGGGACCGCCAGTTCACCCCTCCACTTT

v_call: TRBV18
j_call: TRBJ1-2
d_call: -
clone_size: -
cdr3_aa: CASSPDYGYTF
cdr3_nt: TGTGCCAGCTCACCGGACTATGGCTACACCTTC

v_call: TRBV7-9
j_call: TRBJ1-1
d_call: -
clone_size: -
cdr3_aa: CASSLTGGNTEAFF
cdr3_nt: TGTGCCAGCAGCTTGACAGGCGGAAACACTGAAGCTTTCTTT

v_call: TRBV19
j_call: TRBJ2-3
d_call: -
clone_size: few
cdr3_aa: CASSIVAADTQYF
cdr3_nt: TGTGCCAGTAGTATAGTAGCCGCAGATACGCAGTATTTT

v_call: TRBV7-9
j_call: TRBJ2-7
d_call: -
clone_size: -
cdr3_aa: CASSLDEEGQYEQYF
cdr3_nt: TGTGCCAGCAGCTTAGACGAGGAGGGCCAATACGAGCAGTACTTC

v_call: TRBV7-2
j_call: TRBJ1-2
d_call: -
clone_size: -
cdr3_aa: CASSSGQRTYGYTF
cdr3_nt: TGTGCCAGCAGCTCCGGACAACGCACCTATGGCTACACCTTC

v_call: TRBV6-6
j_call: TRBJ1-1
d_call: -
clone_size: few
cdr3_aa: CASSPQRGTEAFF
cdr3_nt: TGTGCCAGCAGTCCCCAGAGGGGGACTGAAGCTTTCTTT

v_call: TRBV7-8
j_call: TRBJ2-7
d_call: -
clone_size: -
cdr3_aa: CASSLVGLGSYEQYF
cdr3_nt: TGTGCCAGCAGCTTAGTGGGATTAGGTTCCTACGAGCAGTACTTC

v_call: TRBV5-1
j_call: TRBJ2-3
d_call: -
clone_size: -
cdr3_aa: CASSTLRGRSTDTQYF
cdr3_nt: TGCGCCAGCAGCACCCTCAGGGGCCGCTCCACAGATACGCAGTATTTT

v_call: TRBV29-1
j_call: TRBJ2-1
d_call: TRBD2
clone_size: -
cdr3_aa: CSGATSGSYNEQFF
cdr3_nt: TGCAGCGGTGCGACTAGCGGCTCCTACAATGAGCAGTTCTTC

v_call: TRBV29-1
j_call: TRBJ1-1
d_call: -
clone_size: -
cdr3_aa: CSAREGRENTEAFF
cdr3_nt: TGCAGCGCCCGCGAAGGCAGGGAGAACACTGAAGCTTTCTTT

v_call: TRBV19
j_call: TRBJ1-5
d_call: -
clone_size: -
cdr3_aa: CASSIGQRRVNQPQHF
cdr3_nt: TGTGCCAGTAGTATAGGACAGAGGAGGGTTAATCAGCCCCAGCATTTT

v_call: TRBV7-2
j_call: TRBJ2-1
d_call: -
clone_size: once
cdr3_aa: CASSLEGVTQFF
cdr3_nt: TGTGCCAGCAGCTTAGAGGGGGTCACCCAGTTCTTC

v_call: TRBV10-1
j_call: TRBJ2-3
d_call: -
clone_size: -
cdr3_aa: CASSDYMLGEDTQYF
cdr3_nt: TGCGCCAGCAGTGACTACATGCTGGGGGAAGATACGCAGTATTTT

v_call: TRBV9
j_call: TRBJ2-7
d_call: TRBD1
clone_size: -
cdr3_aa: CASSAPGQHYGEQYF
cdr3_nt: TGTGCCAGCAGCGCACCGGGACAGCACTATGGGGAGCAGTACTTC

v_call: TRBV10-3
j_call: TRBJ2-1
d_call: TRBD2
clone_size: -
cdr3_aa: CAISDLAGGPHNEQFF
cdr3_nt: TGTGCCATCAGTGACTTAGCGGGAGGGCCCCACAATGAGCAGTTCTTC

v_call: TRBV20-1
j_call: TRBJ2-5
d_call: TRBD2
clone_size: -
cdr3_aa: CSARGLAETQETQYF
cdr3_nt: TGCAGTGCTCGTGGACTAGCGGAGACCCAAGAGACCCAGTACTTC

v_call: TRBV19
j_call: TRBJ2-7
d_call: TRBD2
clone_size: -
cdr3_aa: CASSIPGRVYEQYF
cdr3_nt: TGTGCCAGTAGTATCCCCGGGAGGGTCTACGAGCAGTACTTC

v_call: TRBV7-3
j_call: TRBJ2-1
d_call: -
clone_size: -
cdr3_aa: CASSLTPSSYNEQFF
cdr3_nt: TGTGCCAGCAGCTTAACCCCGAGTTCCTACAATGAGCAGTTCTTC

v_call: TRBV5-5
j_call: TRBJ1-5
d_call: -
clone_size: -
cdr3_aa: CASSLVGSPINQPQHF
cdr3_nt: TGTGCCAGCAGCTTGGTAGGCAGCCCTATCAATCAGCCCCAGCATTTT

v_call: TRBV5-1
j_call: TRBJ2-1
d_call: TRBD2
clone_size: -
cdr3_aa: CASAKPGLAGLSYNEQFF
cdr3_nt: TGCGCCAGCGCGAAACCGGGACTAGCGGGACTCTCCTACAATGAGCAGTTCTTC

v_call: TRBV30
j_call: TRBJ1-2
d_call: -
clone_size: -
cdr3_aa: CAWTGDRLNYGYTF
cdr3_nt: TGTGCCTGGACAGGAGATCGGCTAAACTATGGCTACACCTTC

v_call: TRBV30
j_call: TRBJ1-2
d_call: TRBD1
clone_size: -
cdr3_aa: CAWRGPGTGKYWGYTF
cdr3_nt: TGTGCCTGGAGGGGACCCGGGACAGGGAAGTATTGGGGCTACACCTTC

v_call: TRBV18
j_call: TRBJ2-7
d_call: TRBD2
clone_size: -
cdr3_aa: CASSPVEAGGYEQYF
cdr3_nt: TGTGCCAGCTCACCAGTTGAAGCGGGAGGCTACGAGCAGTACTTC

v_call: TRBV6-1
j_call: TRBJ2-7
d_call: -
clone_size: -
cdr3_aa: CASSELGQTYEQYF
cdr3_nt: TGTGCCAGCAGTGAATTAGGACAGACCTACGAGCAGTACTTC

v_call: TRBV7-2
j_call: TRBJ1-2
d_call: -
clone_size: -
cdr3_aa: CASSLQPGPLKGYTF
cdr3_nt: TGTGCCAGCAGCCTCCAGCCGGGACCCCTAAAGGGCTACACCTTC

v_call: TRBV29-1
j_call: TRBJ2-7
d_call: -
clone_size: -
cdr3_aa: CSVEAGVQVEQYF
cdr3_nt: TGCAGCGTTGAAGCAGGCGTCCAGGTCGAGCAGTACTTC

v_call: TRBV27
j_call: TRBJ1-1
d_call: TRBD1
clone_size: once
cdr3_aa: CASSSYRGRNTEAFF
cdr3_nt: TGTGCCAGCAGTTCTTACAGGGGGCGGAACACTGAAGCTTTCTTT

v_call: TRBV9
j_call: TRBJ2-3
d_call: -
clone_size: -
cdr3_aa: CASTPSLARDTQYF
cdr3_nt: TGTGCCAGCACCCCCAGCCTAGCGCGGGATACGCAGTATTTT

v_call: TRBV30
j_call: TRBJ2-1
d_call: -
clone_size: -
cdr3_aa: CAWSDPYGLVYNEQFF
cdr3_nt: TGTGCCTGGAGTGACCCCTACGGGCTAGTGTACAATGAGCAGTTCTTC

v_call: TRBV27
j_call: TRBJ1-6
d_call: -
clone_size: -
cdr3_aa: CASKARGGSPLHF
cdr3_nt: TGTGCGTCGAAGGCGCGCGGAGGTTCACCCCTCCACTTT

v_call: TRBV6-5
j_call: TRBJ1-2
d_call: -
clone_size: -
cdr3_aa: CASSYSKAGGSYGYTF
cdr3_nt: TGTGCCAGCAGTTACTCGAAGGCGGGGGGGTCATATGGCTACACCTTC

v_call: TRBV5-1
j_call: TRBJ1-1
d_call: -
clone_size: -
cdr3_aa: CASSWAAGNTEAFF
cdr3_nt: TGCGCCAGCAGCTGGGCAGCCGGGAACACTGAAGCTTTCTTT

v_call: TRBV11-3
j_call: TRBJ2-2
d_call: -
clone_size: -
cdr3_aa: CASSPRSGELFF
cdr3_nt: TGTGCCAGCAGCCCGCGAAGTGGGGAGCTGTTTTTT

v_call: TRBV4-1
j_call: TRBJ2-3
d_call: -
clone_size: -
cdr3_aa: CASSQAEYPRADTQYF
cdr3_nt: TGCGCCAGCAGCCAAGCCGAGTACCCTCGCGCAGATACGCAGTATTTT

v_call: TRBV30
j_call: TRBJ1-5
d_call: -
clone_size: -
cdr3_aa: CAWSRGQGHQPQHF
cdr3_nt: TGTGCCTGGAGTCGGGGGCAGGGTCATCAGCCCCAGCATTTT